This T cell receptor (beta chain) was sequenced for a study of early T cells in non-severe SARS-CoV-2 infection. Study-level background: Whole-blood bulk RNA, unsorted, was sequenced, and chains were unpaired. General observations from the study: The matching step, a VDJdb search, favored anti-spike CD8 responses and missed private and CD4 specificities.

This clonotype occurred a few times. Its target is not known. The library protocol tagged individual cDNA molecules with unique molecular identifiers. Each CDR3 protein is one row after TCRdb ran MiXCR on the 5' RACE reads. The data show about 76,000 distinct CDR3 sequences, about 14% seen once. The CDR3 is made up of 12 amino acids. J lost 4 bases, V lost 11 bases, and 3 bases had no gene match. The germline V gene has CDR1 PRHDT and CDR2 FYEKMQ (reference sequence). V usage is TRBV13 and J usage is TRBJ2-1; 9 bases line up with TRBD2. Sequenced: whole blood. The TCR sequence derives from an adult who was a healthcare worker with PCR-confirmed SARS-CoV-2 infection or an uninfected control (not recorded which). DNA of the CDR3: TGTGCCCGGCTAGCGGGATACAATGAGCAGTTCTTC. Translated: CARLAGYNEQFF.